The 30 T cell receptor beta chains below all came from one sample that was sequenced in a study of T cells after yellow fever vaccination. Each CDR3 protein is one row after TCRdb ran MiXCR on the 5' RACE reads. This table holds some 300,000 distinct CDR3 sequences, about 10% found once. The sequencing used CD4+ T cells sorted from PBMCs, collected 45 days after the yellow fever booster vaccination. These receptors came from a man between 18 and 29 years old who received the YFV17D yellow fever vaccine.

The J gene is TRBJ2-1, the V gene TRBV5-4; 13 bases line up with TRBD2. With V trimmed by 0 bases and J by 6 bases, 6 bases remained unmatched. CDR1 is SGHNT, CDR2 YYREEE, per germline (reference sequence). The CDR3 consists of 17 residues. The CDR3 is CASSLELAGGPSNEQFF. CDR3 in DNA: TGTGCCAGCAGCTTGGAACTAGCGGGGGGGCCGTCCAATGAGCAGTTCTTC.

This clonotype was detected ten times or more. The chain combines TRBV4-3 with TRBJ2-2; D is possibly TRBD2 (6 bases). Per the germline V gene, CDR1 is LGHNA and CDR2 is YSLEER. This CDR3 region has 17 residues. V was shortened by 4 bases and J by 3 bases, with 18 bases between the two germline ends. CDR3 nucleotides: TGCGCCAGCAGCCTCAGACCGGGGCGGGGATACACCGGGGAGCTGTTTTTT. It translates to CASSLRPGRGYTGELFF.

This chain links TRBV7-9 with TRBJ2-3; 10 bases line up with TRBD2. Germline V CDR1 and CDR2: SEHNR, FQNEAQ (reference sequence). The CDR3 has 15 residues. Trimming took 3 bases from V and 2 from J; bases not matched to a gene: 2. The CDR3, as DNA: TGTGCCAGCAGCTTCAGCGGGGGGGACACAGATACGCAGTATTTT. Protein sequence: CASSFSGGDTDTQYF.

V and J are TRBV12-3 or TRBV12-4 and TRBJ2-2, with a weak D call TRBD2 (5 bases). Trimming pared 3 bases from V and 4 bases from J, leaving 12 bases between. This CDR3 region has 15 residues. The CDR3 sequence is CASSFRLSGTGELFF. In DNA form, the CDR3 reads TGTGCCAGCAGTTTCAGACTATCGGGCACCGGGGAGCTGTTTTTT.

The J gene is TRBJ1-2, the V gene TRBV6-2 or TRBV6-3, with no clear D. Germline V gene lookup returns CDR1 MNHEY and CDR2 SVGEGT. The CDR3 is 13 residues long. Trimming removed 2 bases at V and 4 bases at J, with 8 bases between. The CDR3 spells CASSYEEGYGYTF. CDR3 DNA sequence: TGTGCCAGCAGTTACGAGGAGGGCTATGGCTACACCTTC.

This clonotype was recorded a few times. V and J are TRBV11-2 and TRBJ2-4, with 9 nucleotides matching TRBD1. V was clipped by 5 bases and J by 0 bases; unmatched bases: 14. CDR1 is SGHAT, CDR2 FQNNGV, per germline. CDR3 length: 19 amino acids. CDR3 bases: TGTGCCAGCAGCCTCCCCCCCTACACAGGGGGCGAAGCCAAAAACATTCAGTACTTC. Translating gives CASSLPPYTGGEAKNIQYF.

This clonotype was counted a few times. The rearrangement uses TRBV19 and TRBJ2-2, with D unclear. Trimming removed 5 bases at V and 6 bases at J, with 7 bases between. This CDR3 contains 12 residues. Per germline, CDR1 LNHDA and CDR2 SQIVND (reference sequence). CDR3: CASSPRPGELFF. The CDR3 DNA is TGTGCCAGTAGTCCCCGACCCGGGGAGCTGTTTTTT.

The chain combines TRBV10-3 with TRBJ1-4, with 7 nucleotides matching TRBD1. The trim removed 11 bases at V and 0 bases at J, leaving 15 bases unmatched. The CDR3 runs to 17 residues. Germline values: CDR1 ENHRY, CDR2 SYGVKD. CDR3 protein: CAPQTWDSYATNEKLFF. In DNA form, the CDR3 reads TGTGCCCCCCAAACCTGGGACAGTTATGCAACTAATGAAAAACTGTTTTTT.

This clonotype was detected only a few times. The rearrangement links TRBV2 to TRBJ2-1, with D perhaps matching TRBD2 (6 bases). The germline CDR1 and CDR2 sequences are SNHLY and FYNNEI. The length of the CDR3 is 14 residues. Trimming shortened V by 6 bases and J by 9 bases, and 18 bases separated the two germline ends. CDR3 sequence (DNA): TGTGCCAGCAGGGGGGAGGTTGCCCCTCCTGAGCAGTTCTTC. This sequence encodes CASRGEVAPPEQFF.

This clonotype was found a few times. The gene calls are TRBV9 and TRBJ1-3, with D possibly TRBD1 on 5 matching bases. Per the germline V gene, CDR1 is SGDLS and CDR2 is YYNGEE. The V end lost 4 bases, the J end lost 0 bases, and 17 bases lay between the germline ends. The CDR3 has 17 residues. The CDR3 nucleotides read TGTGCCAGCAGCAAGGGACCCGACGCTTACTCTGGAAACACCATATATTTT. Protein: CASSKGPDAYSGNTIYF.

The table lists this clonotype with a few counts. The V and J genes are TRBV7-9 and TRBJ2-1, with D possibly TRBD1 on 6 matching bases. In germline, CDR1 is SEHNR, CDR2 FQNEAQ (reference sequence). CDR3 length: 15 residues. Between the trimmed V and J ends, which lost 9 bases and 4 bases, there was a span of 19 bases. The CDR3 loop is CASQSGQWGYNEQFF. Here the CDR3 DNA reads TGTGCCAGTCAGAGCGGACAGTGGGGGTACAATGAGCAGTTCTTC.

This clonotype was found many times. The chain carries TRBV18 and TRBJ2-7; TRBD2 agrees at 10 bases. The CDR3 loop spans 16 amino acids. Germline values: CDR1 KGHSH, CDR2 LQKENI. V trimming: 2 bases; J trimming: 4 bases; junction bases outside the gene matches: 8. The CDR3 coding sequence is TGTGCCAGCTCACCAGCCGGAGCGGGGGGGTCGTACGAGCAGTACTTC. Residues: CASSPAGAGGSYEQYF.

This clonotype was found a few times. V usage is TRBV7-8 and J usage is TRBJ2-2; D gene unclear. V gave up 1 base and J gave up 4 bases, with 10 bases separating them. The CDR3 extends over 15 amino acids. Germline V gene lookup returns CDR1 SGHVS and CDR2 FQNEAQ. The CDR3 here is CASSLVPPGTGELFF. CDR3 DNA sequence: TGTGCCAGCAGCTTAGTTCCTCCGGGCACCGGGGAGCTGTTTTTT.

This clonotype was found a few times. The chain employs TRBV28 and TRBJ2-3; no firm D call. CDR1 MDHEN and CDR2 SYDVKM come from the germline V gene. The CDR3 length is 13 residues. Trimming took 8 bases from V and 2 from J, leaving 11 bases between them. The CDR3 spells CASVVSSTDTQYF. CDR3 in DNA: TGTGCCAGCGTAGTGTCTTCCACAGATACGCAGTATTTT.

The chain couples TRBV6-5 to TRBJ1-6; 8 nucleotides line up with TRBD1. Germline values: CDR1 MNHEY, CDR2 SVGAGI. CDR3 size: 15 residues. After removal of 5 bases from V and 10 bases from J, the junction contained 10 bases not matched to a gene. CDR3 in amino acids: CASSDRPGGASPLHF. CDR3 sequence (DNA): TGTGCCAGCAGTGATCGACCAGGGGGCGCATCACCCCTCCACTTT.

This clonotype was seen many times. The rearrangement joins TRBV27 to TRBJ1-1; 7 nucleotides align to TRBD1. With V trimmed by 3 bases and J by 6 bases, 7 bases remained unmatched. The CDR3 runs to 14 residues. CDR1 and CDR2 from the germline V gene are MNHEY and SMNVEV (reference sequence). The chain's CDR3 is CASSFYRGRAEAFF. The CDR3 DNA reads TGTGCCAGCAGTTTTTACAGGGGAAGGGCTGAAGCTTTCTTT.

This clonotype was seen a handful of times. V and J are TRBV12-3 or TRBV12-4 and TRBJ1-5; D might be TRBD1 (5 bases). Deletions cut 5 bases from V and 9 bases from J, with 14 bases between. This CDR3 contains 13 residues. CDR3 residues: CASSGPGKRPQHF. CDR3 DNA sequence: TGTGCCAGCAGTGGGCCAGGGAAACGGCCCCAGCATTTT.

There are many counts of this clonotype. The V call is TRBV11-3, the J call TRBJ2-1; D gene uncertain. Trimming removed 1 base from V and 12 bases from J, with 1 base in between. This CDR3 region has 9 residues. The germline CDR1 and CDR2 sequences are SGHNT and YENEEA. For the CDR3, the DNA is TGTGCCAGCAGCTTAGGGCAGTTCTTC. Translating it yields CASSLGQFF.

This clonotype occurred a few times. The chain employs TRBV30 and TRBJ1-4; 9 positions agree with TRBD1. Germline CDR1 and CDR2: GTSNPN and SVGIG (reference sequence). V lost 5 bases, J lost 4 bases, and 8 bases stayed unmatched. CDR3 size: 15 residues. CDR3 bases: TGTGCCTGGGGGAAAGGGACAGGGTTTAATGAAAAACTGTTTTTT. Its translation is CAWGKGTGFNEKLFF.

This clonotype occurred once. This chain joins TRBV6-2 or TRBV6-3 and TRBJ2-1, with D perhaps TRBD1 or TRBD2 (5 bases each). Trimming took off 8 bases at V and 3 bases at J, with 8 bases between the two ends. The CDR3 has 12 residues. CDR1 MNHEY and CDR2 SVGEGT come from the germline V gene. The CDR3 nucleotides read TGTGCCAGCTGGGACGGCTACAATGAGCAGTTCTTC. Translated, it gives CASWDGYNEQFF.

This clonotype was counted a few times. The chain recombines TRBV12-3 or TRBV12-4 with TRBJ1-5; 10 bases map to TRBD1. The CDR3 length is 15 residues. V lost 6 bases and J lost 5; bases outside the gene matches: 7. CDR3 nucleotides: TGTGCCAGCAGGCCCGGGACAGGGGCTTATCAGCCCCAGCATTTT. Residues: CASRPGTGAYQPQHF.

The chain joins TRBV11-2 to TRBJ1-2, with 7 bases matching TRBD1. The germline V gene has CDR1 SGHAT and CDR2 FQNNGV. The CDR3 contains 17 residues. The V gene end was trimmed by 3 bases and the J gene end by 0 bases; junction bases not matched to a gene: 10. In DNA form, the CDR3 reads TGTGCCAGCAGCTTGAGGGTAGGGGGCACAACTAACTATGGCTACACCTTC. This sequence encodes CASSLRVGGTTNYGYTF.

J is TRBJ2-7 and V is TRBV4-2; TRBD2 is a possible D gene (5 bases). CDR1 is LGHNA, CDR2 YNFKEQ, per germline. The V end was cut by 0 bases, the J end by 3 bases, with 12 bases between. The CDR3 sequence is 15 residues long. CDR3 nucleotide sequence: TGTGCCAGCAGCCAAGATCGGGGTCATCGCTACGAGCAGTACGTC. This encodes CASSQDRGHRYEQYV.

The chain combines TRBV20-1 with TRBJ2-7; 7 bases fit TRBD1. The CDR3 length is 12 residues. J gave up 4 bases and V 3 bases, and 3 bases lay outside the gene matches. Germline V gene sequence: CDR1 DFQATT, CDR2 SNEGSKA (reference sequence). CDR3 nucleotides: TGCAGTGCTAGGAGGGGGCTTTACGAGCAGTACTTC. It encodes CSARRGLYEQYF.

This clonotype came up many times. The chain uses TRBV20-1 and TRBJ1-1; 8 positions agree with TRBD1. V trimming: 2 bases; J trimming: 4 bases; junction bases outside the gene matches: 0. Germline V gene sequence: CDR1 DFQATT, CDR2 SNEGSKA (reference sequence). The CDR3 is 12 residues long. CDR3 in DNA: TGCAGTGCTAGAACAGGGGGCACTGAAGCTTTCTTT. This gives the protein CSARTGGTEAFF.

The chain has TRBV6-2 or TRBV6-3 and TRBJ1-4, with a possible D match to TRBD1 (5 bases). The CDR3 is 14 residues long. Germline values: CDR1 MNHEY, CDR2 SVGEGT. V lost 2 bases and J lost 3, with 7 bases in between. The CDR3 DNA sequence: TGTGCCAGCAGTTACGGGGGAGCTAATGAAAAACTGTTTTTT. It codes for CASSYGGANEKLFF.

The V and J genes are TRBV4-1 and TRBJ2-5, with D perhaps matching TRBD1 or TRBD2 (5 bases each). V gave up 0 bases and J gave up 3 bases, with 14 bases separating them. This CDR3 contains 16 residues. Germline CDR1 and CDR2: MGHRA and YSYEKL. This CDR3 is CASSQDPGLGEETQYF. In DNA form, the CDR3 reads TGCGCCAGCAGCCAAGACCCGGGGCTAGGGGAAGAGACCCAGTACTTC.

In its sample, this clonotype was seen a few times. The rearrangement uses TRBV20-1 and TRBJ2-1; TRBD1 is a possible D gene (5 bases). Germline V CDR1 and CDR2: DFQATT, SNEGSKA (reference sequence). CDR3 length: 14 amino acids. The V end lost 5 bases, the J end lost 4 bases, and 15 bases lay between the germline ends. CDR3 protein: CSAGLGATYNEQFF. The CDR3 nucleotides are TGCAGTGCTGGGCTTGGGGCAACATACAATGAGCAGTTCTTC.

Many counts were recorded for this clonotype. The chain couples TRBV20-1 to TRBJ2-2; 7 bases match TRBD2. This CDR3 is built from 13 residues. The junction had 2 bases not matched to a gene; V was cut back by 3 bases and J by 4 bases. In germline, CDR1 is DFQATT, CDR2 SNEGSKA (reference sequence). In nucleotides, the CDR3 is TGCAGTGCTAGGGGGAGGGGCACCGGGGAGCTGTTTTTT. It codes for CSARGRGTGELFF.

This clonotype occurred many times. The V gene is TRBV11-3, the J gene TRBJ1-6; TRBD1 aligns across 8 bases. Germline CDR1 is SGHNT and CDR2 is YENEEA. Trimming at V came to 5 bases and at J to 10 bases, leaving 10 bases not matched to a gene. CDR3 length equals 15 residues. DNA for the CDR3: TGTGCCAGCAGCCTAGTCCAGGGGGCAAAATCACCCCTCCACTTT. It yields the protein CASSLVQGAKSPLHF. Looking up the rest from reference TRBV11-3 and TRBJ1-6 gives the full variable domain: EAGVVQSPRYKIIEKKQPVAFWCNPISGHNTLYWYLQNLGQGPELLIRYENEEAVDDSQLPKDRFSAERLKGVDSTLKIQPAELGDSAVYLCASSLVQGAKSPLHFGNGTRLTVT.